This TCR beta chain was obtained from a study of cytomegalovirus exposure and HLA in healthy donors (dated 2017 in TCRdb). Background on the whole study: According to an earlier analysis of a few hundred of the donors, some 180 million T cells yielded roughly 100 million unique TCR beta sequences and about 280 Gb of sequence data. An early release covering 550 to 700 HLA-typed donors comprised approximately 300 gigabases of sequencing data and some 79 million unique TCR sequences. Of the 300 to 500 genotyped donors, less than 90% were placed in the genetic ancestry cluster associated with self-reported Caucasian donors. The study aimed to test whether cataloging public T cell receptors could reveal signatures of past pathogen exposure. The study used immunosequencing to profile the T cell repertoires of around 600 subjects and linked those repertoires to cytomegalovirus serostatus. Along with the approximately 600-subject first cohort, a separate validation cohort of roughly 110 different subjects was used. To predict cytomegalovirus infection status, the study combined high-throughput TCR immunosequencing, statistical association of individual TCRs with disease status, and machine learning. A later analysis re-analyzed previously published TCR beta repertoires from hundreds of donors and added high-resolution HLA genotyping to study TCR occurrence patterns. The later analysis used no new phenotypic data to find candidate immune exposures, relying instead on TCR beta sequences and their occurrence across donors. In an earlier analysis of roughly 540 of the donors, high-throughput TCR beta sequencing was used to judge whether each TCR beta V gene segment behaved as functional or pseudogenic. Donor age, sex, ethnicity and CMV serostatus were compiled alongside the repertoire data. In a later genetic analysis, genome-wide SNP genotypes for about 55% of the roughly 670 donors were used, and that subset was treated as a discovery cohort. All discovery cohort repertoires had been generated on a single sequencing platform. Both class I and class II loci were covered by HLA typing, at four-digit resolution. Typing coverage differed by locus: A, B, C, DRB1 and DQB1 were typed in roughly 620-640 donors, DQA1 in about 500, DPA1 in some 600, and DPB1 in roughly 470. A few DR-DQ haplotypes were treated as single units for association and clustering because of strong linkage in the cohort. Among about 390 genotyped donors of the cohort, an average of about 240,000 unique TCR beta nucleotide sequences were sequenced per donor, 15% to 20% of them non-productive. Broad study findings and their caveats: A later analysis associated about 18,000 TCR beta sequences with specific HLA alleles at a false discovery rate of 0.05. The classifier was reported to diagnose cytomegalovirus status with high specificity and sensitivity in both the original and validation cohorts. A total of fewer than 200 TCR beta chains were listed by the study as associated with cytomegalovirus. This cohort had only TCR beta chains sequenced, and the lack of alpha or paired-chain data limited which features could be detected. Correlated functional status among segregating V segments might be attributable to linkage disequilibrium, but an unknown experimental factor could not be ruled out. A few of the identified cytomegalovirus-associated TCR beta chains were confirmed in vitro to be specific for cytomegalovirus antigens. An earlier analysis of 587 of the donors showed that most TCR beta V segments appeared in productive rearrangements either about 87% or about 30% of the time, which broadly matched IMGT annotations. For the cohort, immune exposure information was limited to CMV serostatus. V-gene and J-gene trimming of TCR beta chains was associated with a missense DCLRE1C variant in a later genetic analysis, and the association was replicated in an independent cohort. According to a later analysis, TCR association rates differed among HLA loci, with DRB1 alleles showing the most associated TCRs and HLA-C alleles showing the fewest. A cluster of highly shared sequence variants was judged likely to represent a technical artifact of the sequencing pipeline. A further reported finding was that TCR beta sequences accurately predicted the HLA-A and HLA-B alleles for most subjects in the first cohort. Because some donors lacked HLA typing at each locus, the association tests relied only on the typed subset. Because counts were too low, fewer than 20 rarely observed V segments, including chromosome 9 orphons, were excluded from the earlier analysis of a few hundred of the donors. When HLA alleles, especially DR and DQ, strongly co-occurred, attributing TCR associations to individual alleles was difficult. Sequencing depth was assumed to be roughly uniform across donors in the presence/absence analyses, though that assumption may not hold. A later analysis found that most CMV-associated TCR beta chains appeared HLA-restricted, with HLA associations seemingly driven largely by CMV exposure. It was suggested by the authors that the approach could potentially be generalized to other disease states and immunological phenotypes. A later analysis found that HLA-associated TCR beta chains were more clonally expanded and had lower generation probabilities than equally common non-associated chains. Across donors, most TCR sequences were observed very rarely, whereas some public TCRs were present in many individuals. Compared with the approximately 720-donor mean, donors in an Asian-associated ancestry cluster had fewer N-insertions in productive TCRs, according to a later genetic analysis. A later analysis reported that several top co-occurrence clusters appeared linked to parvovirus B19, influenza, CMV and Epstein-Barr virus. Because the 87-base-pair reads could not distinguish some IMGT-functional V segments, including TRBV6-2 and TRBV6-3, those segments were excluded.

The cohort comprised 666 healthy bone marrow donors. At the time of sampling, every cohort member was nominally healthy, though immune exposures that went unrecorded were likely present. The donor was CMV seropositive and was included in the group of 270 or so seropositive cohort members. A peripheral blood sample was provided by each donor, and peripheral blood mononuclear cells were used for TCR beta sequencing. Genomic DNA extraction from the blood cell samples was performed with the Qiagen DNeasy Blood Extraction Kit. This clone is a singleton in its sample. Its antigen specificity is not known. Base qualities are missing; no much larger clone stands one base away. Library preparation used the immunoSEQ multiplex PCR assay. For the multiplex PCR, a mixture combining 60 forward primers for TCR Vbeta segments and 13 reverse primers for TCR Jbeta segments was used. The CDR3 region of rearranged TCR beta genes was amplified from genomic DNA with a multiplex PCR assay. The Illumina HiSeq System was used to sequence the amplified TCR beta libraries as 87-base-pair reads. Per the source publication's procedure: Across the roughly 600 repertoires, a later analysis counted tens of millions of unique TCR beta chains, roughly 11 million of which were shared by at least two donors. Raw reads were error-corrected and collapsed into unique sequences with a nearest-neighbor algorithm that merged closely related sequences to remove PCR and sequencing errors. CDR3 sequences were aligned to IMGT reference sequences to assign V, D and J gene segments. For a sequence to be retained, a match of at least six nucleotides to both a V gene segment and a J gene segment was required. Rearrangements were classified as productive when the CDR3 lacked stop codons and remained in frame with V and J, and all other rearrangements were classified as non-productive. Following IMGT convention, CDR3 was defined as the stretch from the second conserved V-encoded cysteine up to the conserved J-encoded phenylalanine. In an earlier analysis of roughly 580 of the donors, sequences lacking an unambiguous match to a single V gene segment were excluded. In an earlier analysis of several hundred of the donors, V segments were called functional above 56.7% productive rearrangements and were called segregating when the between-donor standard deviation exceeded 5%. To diagnose cytomegalovirus status from the catalog of TCR beta chain sequences, a statistical classification framework was built. A later analysis assigned V and J genes by comparing TCR nucleotide sequences with IMGT/GENE-DB human TR gene sequences. A later analysis assigned CDR3 sequences and most-parsimonious VDJ recombination scenarios with the TCRdist pipeline. A later analysis defined each TCR beta chain by its CDR3 amino acid sequence plus V-gene family, and excluded reads lacking a unique V-gene family. As a way to deal with suspected cross-contamination and a sequencing artifact, a later analysis dropped more than 500 nucleotide sequences that were highly shared and had low generation probability. For each public chain, a later analysis derived a clonal expansion index from normalized ranks of inferred template counts within each repertoire. In a later analysis, generation probabilities were computed using a VDJ recombination model fitted to out-of-frame rearrangements, and the results were checked against IGoR. In a later analysis, hypergeometric tests were used to score TCR-TCR, TCR-HLA and TCR-CMV co-occurrence, with a repertoire-size bias correction applied to TCR pairs. In a later analysis, false discovery rates were estimated by permuting HLA or CMV assignments 20 times. In a later analysis, co-occurring TCRs were grouped using DBSCAN, with TCRdist sequence similarity added in when clustering inside HLA-allele-positive subsets. Repertoires with fewer than 30,000 or more than 120,000 public chains, plus five repertoires with anomalous nucleotide sharing, were excluded from co-occurrence clustering. In TCRdb, the immuneACCESS table is reduced to in-frame sequences with V and J assigned. These tables do not hold every clone; where another copy was compared, an unresolved V gene accounts for under half, and the others remain unexplained. That table gives V, J and clone size, and the DNA gave D and trimming. Recorded for this sample are 110,000 or so clones; around 66% of them occurred a single time. The ten largest clones take up about 8.6% of the sample.

Looking up the germline V gene (reference sequence) yields CDR1 SGHNT and CDR2 YYREEE. The V end gives up 0 bases and the J end 4 bases, leaving 4 bases in the junction not matched to a gene. The CDR3 has 15 amino acids, counting the end cysteine and phenylalanine. Only the CDR3 DNA is retained, 45 bases long and in frame from the first base. The sequence joins TRBV5-4 to TRBJ2-1, with TRBD2 identical over 7 junction bases. This TCR came from a man younger than 35 in good health and CMV-seropositive. The sequencing input was PBMCs. The CDR3 protein sequence reads: CASSLAPGGYNEQFF. The nucleotide sequence is TGTGCCAGCAGCTTGGCCCCGGGGGGTTACAATGAGCAGTTCTTC.